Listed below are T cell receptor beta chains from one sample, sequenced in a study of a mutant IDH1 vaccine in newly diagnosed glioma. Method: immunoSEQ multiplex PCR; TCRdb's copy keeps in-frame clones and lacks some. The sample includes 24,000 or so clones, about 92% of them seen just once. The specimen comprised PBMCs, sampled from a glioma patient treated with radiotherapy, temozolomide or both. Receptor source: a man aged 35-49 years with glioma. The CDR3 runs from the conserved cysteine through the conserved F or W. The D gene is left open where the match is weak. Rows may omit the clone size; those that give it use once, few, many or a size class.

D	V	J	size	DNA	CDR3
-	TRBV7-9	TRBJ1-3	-	TGTGCCAGCAGCTTATCGGCAGGGGCCTTTGGAAACACCATATATTTT	CASSLSAGAFGNTIYF
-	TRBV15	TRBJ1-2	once	TGTGCCACCAGTTCAAGATCAGGAATAGGGGTCTATGGCTACACCTTC	CATSSRSGIGVYGYTF
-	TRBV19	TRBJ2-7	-	TGTGCCAGTAGTAGAGGACAGACCTACGAGCAGTACTTC	CASSRGQTYEQYF
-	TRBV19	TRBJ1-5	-	TGTGCCAGTAGTATAGATGCCGACAATAAATTGGGCCATCGGCCCCAGCATTTT	CASSIDADNKLGHRPQHF
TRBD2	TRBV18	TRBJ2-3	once	TGTGCCAGCTCACCAAGAGGTGGGGCGGGAGGGCCAGATACGCAGTATTTT	CASSPRGGAGGPDTQYF
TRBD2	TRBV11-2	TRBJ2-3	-	TGTGCCAGCAGCTTATCGCTTCCTAGCGGGGGGTCCGATACGCAGTATTTT	CASSLSLPSGGSDTQYF
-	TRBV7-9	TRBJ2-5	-	TGTGCCAGCAGCTCCTTAGAGACCCAGTACTTC	CASSSLETQYF
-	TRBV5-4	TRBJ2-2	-	TGTGCCAGCAGCCCAACGGGAGGGGGCTTCGCCGGGGAGCTGTTTTTT	CASSPTGGGFAGELFF
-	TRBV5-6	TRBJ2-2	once	TGTGCCAGCAGCTTGGACGGGGTTAACACCGGGGAGCTGTTTTTT	CASSLDGVNTGELFF
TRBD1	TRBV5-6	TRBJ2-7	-	TGTGCCAGCAGCACCTCGACAGGGGGCAACGAGCAGTACTTC	CASSTSTGGNEQYF
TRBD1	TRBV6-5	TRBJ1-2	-	TGTGCCAGCAGTTACATCCGACAGGGAGGCTATGGCTACACCTTC	CASSYIRQGGYGYTF
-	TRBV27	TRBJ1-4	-	TGTGCCAGCAGTTTAGGGACATTTAATGAAAAACTGTTTTTT	CASSLGTFNEKLFF
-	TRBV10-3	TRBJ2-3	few	TGTGCCATCAGTGAATCAGGGGCAGTCACAGATACGCAGTATTTT	CAISESGAVTDTQYF
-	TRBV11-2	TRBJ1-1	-	TGTGCCAGCAGCCGGACCGTAGGAGGGTGGGACACTGAAGCTTTCTTT	CASSRTVGGWDTEAFF
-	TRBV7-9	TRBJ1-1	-	TGTGCCAGCAGCTCGGACGGCCATGAAGCTTTCTTT	CASSSDGHEAFF
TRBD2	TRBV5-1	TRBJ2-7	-	TGCGCCAGCTCGACTAGCGGGAGTGGCGAGCAGTACTTC	CASSTSGSGEQYF
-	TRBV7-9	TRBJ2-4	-	TGTGCCAGCAGCTTTCCCTGGAGAATCTTAGCCAAAAACATTCAGTACTTC	CASSFPWRILAKNIQYF
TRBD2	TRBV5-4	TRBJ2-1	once	TGTGCCAGCAGACCAGGACTAGCGGGAGACAATGAGCAGTTCTTC	CASRPGLAGDNEQFF
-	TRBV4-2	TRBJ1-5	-	TGTGCCAGCAGCCCTCACATAGATCAGCCCCAGCATTTT	CASSPHIDQPQHF
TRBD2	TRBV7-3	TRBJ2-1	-	TGTGCCAGCAGCTTAATGGGTAGCGGGGTATTCAATGAGCAGTTCTTC	CASSLMGSGVFNEQFF
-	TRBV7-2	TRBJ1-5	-	TGTGCCAGCAGCCGTGGCGGGAATCAGCCCCAGCATTTT	CASSRGGNQPQHF
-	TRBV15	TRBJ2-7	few	TGTGCCACCAGCAGATTAACAGGGAGCGAGCAGTACTTC	CATSRLTGSEQYF
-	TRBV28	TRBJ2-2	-	TGTGCCAGCAGTTTTCTGTTTCCCGGGGAGCTGTTTTTT	CASSFLFPGELFF
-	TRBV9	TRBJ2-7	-	TGTGCCAGCAGTTCGAGGGGCAGTGGGATAAGCGAGCAGTACTTC	CASSSRGSGISEQYF
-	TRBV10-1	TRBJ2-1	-	TGCGCCAGCCCCGACAGGAGGAAATACAATGAGCAGTTCTTC	CASPDRRKYNEQFF
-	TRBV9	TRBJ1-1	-	TGTGCCAGCAGCCGCCGCGGGAGTAACACTGAAGCTTTCTTT	CASSRRGSNTEAFF
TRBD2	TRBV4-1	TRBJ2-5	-	TGCGCCAGCAGCCCCGGGATAGCGGGACACCAAGAGACCCAGTACTTC	CASSPGIAGHQETQYF
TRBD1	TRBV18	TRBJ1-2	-	TGTGCCAGCTCACCAGTGACAGGGACGGACTATAACTATGGCTACACCTTC	CASSPVTGTDYNYGYTF
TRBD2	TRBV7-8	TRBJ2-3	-	TGTGCCAGCAGCCCATACGCCGGTGGTGGGGGGGCAGATACGCAGTATTTT	CASSPYAGGGGADTQYF
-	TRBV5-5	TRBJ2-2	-	TGTGCCAGCAGCTTGGCGAACACCGGGGAGCTGTTTTTT	CASSLANTGELFF
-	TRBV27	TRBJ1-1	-	TGTGCCAGCAGTTTAGGCGGGATCGCTGAAGCTTTCTTT	CASSLGGIAEAFF
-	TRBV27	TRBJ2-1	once	TGTGCCAGCAGTTTAAGTCGAGGGGAAGAGCAGTTCTTC	CASSLSRGEEQFF
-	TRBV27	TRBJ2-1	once	TGTGCCAGCAAAGAAGGGACCGTATACAATGAGCAGTTCTTC	CASKEGTVYNEQFF
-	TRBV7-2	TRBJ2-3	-	TGTGCCAGCAGCAAAGTCGGGAGTAGGGGGTCCCGGGCAGATACGCAGTATTTT	CASSKVGSRGSRADTQYF
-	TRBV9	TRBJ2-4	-	TGTGCCAGCAGCGGCGGGTCCAAAAACATTCAGTACTTC	CASSGGSKNIQYF
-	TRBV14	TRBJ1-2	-	TGTGCCAGCAGCCCTTCGAGGGGGGATGACAGCTATGGCTACACCTTC	CASSPSRGDDSYGYTF
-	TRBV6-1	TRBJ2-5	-	TGTGCCAGCAGTTTTGGGACCCAGTACTTC	CASSFGTQYF
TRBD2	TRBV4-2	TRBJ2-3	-	TGTGCCAGCAGCCGGACCTTAGAGTGGGCGGGGGACACAGATACGCAGTATTTT	CASSRTLEWAGDTDTQYF
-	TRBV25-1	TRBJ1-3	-	TGTGCCAGCAGTGAGGCAGGCGGAAGCCCTGGAAACACCATATATTTT	CASSEAGGSPGNTIYF
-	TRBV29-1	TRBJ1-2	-	TGCAGCGTCGACGCTCAACAGCTACTCTATGGCTACACCTTC	CSVDAQQLLYGYTF
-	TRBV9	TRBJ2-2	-	TGTGCCAGCAGCGTATTGGAGGGCGGGGGCCTCCCGACCGGGGAGCTGTTTTTT	CASSVLEGGGLPTGELFF
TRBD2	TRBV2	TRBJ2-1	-	TGTGCCAGTCCAACCCCAGGACGGCGGGGGGGAGCCAATGAGCAGTTCTTC	CASPTPGRRGGANEQFF
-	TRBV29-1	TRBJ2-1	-	TGCAGCGTTGACGGGGGGCGGTCTAATGAGCAGTTCTTC	CSVDGGRSNEQFF
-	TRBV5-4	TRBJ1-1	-	TGTGCCAGCAGCTTGGACCGAGAAGCTTTCTTT	CASSLDREAFF
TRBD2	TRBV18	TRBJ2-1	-	TGTGCCAGCTCACCGGGGGGGACTAGCACGTTCTTC	CASSPGGTSTFF
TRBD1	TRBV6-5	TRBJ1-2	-	TGTGCCAGCAGTGCGCTGACAGGGGGCTACACCTTC	CASSALTGGYTF
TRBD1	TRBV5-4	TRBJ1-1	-	TGTGCCAGCAGCGGAGGGGACAGGGACGTTGAAGCTTTCTTT	CASSGGDRDVEAFF
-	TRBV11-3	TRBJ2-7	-	TGTGCCAGCAGCTTAGTTCAGGGCTACGAGCAGTACTTC	CASSLVQGYEQYF
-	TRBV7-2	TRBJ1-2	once	TGTGCCAGCAGCTTCTTGGGGGGGCTGGGCTACACCTTC	CASSFLGGLGYTF
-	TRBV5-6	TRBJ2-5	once	TGTGCCAGCAGCCATCGGGGTCCGGGTAAGACCCAGTACTTC	CASSHRGPGKTQYF
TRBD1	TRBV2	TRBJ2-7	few	TGTGCCAGCAGGGGACAGGGATCCTACGAGCAGTACTTC	CASRGQGSYEQYF
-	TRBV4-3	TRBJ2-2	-	TGCGCCAGCAGCCAAGAACGGAGACTAGGGACATCGAACACCGGGGAGCTGTTTTTT	CASSQERRLGTSNTGELFF
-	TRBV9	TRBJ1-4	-	TGTGCCAGCAGCGTCGACGACAAACGTCGCGAACTGTTTTTT	CASSVDDKRRELFF
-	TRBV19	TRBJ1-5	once	TGTGCCAGTAGTCCCCGGGGAGTAACTCAGCCCCAGCATTTT	CASSPRGVTQPQHF
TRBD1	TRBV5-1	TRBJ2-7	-	TGCGCCAGCAGCTTGTCCGGGACAGGGGGTATCCAAATCTCCTACGAGCAGTACTTC	CASSLSGTGGIQISYEQYF
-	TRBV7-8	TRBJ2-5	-	TGTGCCAGCAGCTTGTCGCTGGGGGCCGTTAAAGAGACCCAGTACTTC	CASSLSLGAVKETQYF
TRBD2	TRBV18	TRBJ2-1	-	TGTGCCAGCTCACAATCGGCCGGGACTAGCGGATACAATGAGCAGTTCTTC	CASSQSAGTSGYNEQFF